These 13 T cell receptor beta chains were sequenced from one sample in a study of blood T cell repertoires in COVID-19. Measured with immunoSEQ multiplex PCR; TCRdb has only the in-frame clones, and not every one. The sample has around 94,000 clones; 70% to 85% are singletons. The specimen sequenced was peripheral blood. These receptors originate from a man between 60 and 70 years old with active or convalescent COVID-19.

The V call is TRBV6-2 or TRBV6-3, the J call TRBJ2-5, with D hard to call. The CDR3 length is 13 residues. Germline V lookup: CDR1 MNHEY, CDR2 SVGEGT. Trimming took off 4 bases at V and 7 bases at J, with 13 bases between the two ends. CDR3: CASSFLGLGTQYF. CDR3 DNA: TGTGCCAGCAGTTTCCTGGGCTTGGGGACCCAGTACTTC.

J is TRBJ2-2 and V is TRBV25-1, with D tentatively TRBD2 (6 bases). The CDR3 extends over 12 amino acids. CDR1 MGHDK and CDR2 SYGVNS come from the germline V gene. With 11 bases removed from V and 7 bases from J, the gap between germline ends came to 14 bases. The CDR3 sequence: CAGNGSLGELFF. DNA for the CDR3: TGTGCCGGAAACGGGAGTCTCGGGGAGCTGTTTTTT.

The rearrangement uses TRBV2 and TRBJ2-1; 10 positions agree with TRBD2. The ends lost 5 bases at V and 3 bases at J; junction bases unmatched: 7. From germline, CDR1 is SNHLY and CDR2 FYNNEI. The CDR3 sequence is 16 residues long. CDR3 in DNA: TGTGCCAGCAGTCCTAGCGGGAGATATCGCTACAATGAGCAGTTCTTC. Its translation is CASSPSGRYRYNEQFF. Full variable domain (remainder filled in from reference TRBV2 and TRBJ2-1): EPEVTQTPSHQVTQMGQEVILRCVPISNHLYFYWYRQILGQKVEFLVSFYNNEISEKSEIFDDQFSVERPDGSNFTLKIRSTKLEDSAMYFCASSPSGRYRYNEQFFGPGTRLTVL.

The V call is TRBV7-2, the J call TRBJ1-2; TRBD1 aligns across 8 bases. V dropped 2 bases and J dropped 6; count of bases not matched to a gene: 2. Germline CDR1 SGHTA, CDR2 FQGNSA. The CDR3 sequence is 13 residues long. The DNA of the CDR3 is TGTGCCAGCAGCTTAAGACAGGGGAATGGCTACACCTTC. This sequence encodes CASSLRQGNGYTF. The full variable domain, rest sourced from reference TRBV7-2 and TRBJ1-2, is GAGVSQSPSNKVTEKGKDVELRCDPISGHTALYWYRQSLGQGLEFLIYFQGNSAPDKSGLPSDRFSAERTGGSVSTLTIQRTQQEDSAVYLCASSLRQGNGYTFGSGTRLTVV.

This clone was seen a single time. The chain uses TRBV29-1 and TRBJ2-4; possibly TRBD2 for D (5 bases). CDR3 length: 14 residues. The germline gives CDR1 SQVTM, CDR2 ANQGSEA. The germline V and J ends were trimmed by 7 bases and 2 bases, with 15 bases remaining between them. The CDR3 is CSAVFGGSKNIQYF. CDR3 sequence (DNA): TGCAGCGCCGTCTTTGGCGGGTCCAAAAACATTCAGTACTTC.

The gene calls are TRBV6-6 and TRBJ2-7; 14 positions match TRBD2. The CDR3 extends over 17 amino acids. The germline V gene encodes CDR1 MNHNY and CDR2 SVGAGI (reference sequence). The V segment lost 5 bases and the J segment 1 base; nucleotides outside the gene matches: 7. Written as DNA, the CDR3 is TGTGCCAGCAGTCCCGGACTAGCGGGAGGACCGTCCTACGAGCAGTACTTC. This codes for CASSPGLAGGPSYEQYF.

This clone was seen a single time. This chain links TRBV14 with TRBJ2-2; TRBD2 matches 7 bases. The germline V gene has CDR1 SGHDN and CDR2 FVKESK. This CDR3 has 16 amino acids. V gave up 5 bases and J gave up 1 base; unmatched junction bases: 7. CDR3 DNA: TGTGCCAGCAGCAGGCGACTAGCTCAGAACACCGGGGAGCTGTTTTTT. It is translated as CASSRRLAQNTGELFF.

V and J are TRBV5-1 and TRBJ2-7; 7 nucleotides align to TRBD2. CDR1 is SGHRS, CDR2 YFSETQ, per germline. V dropped 6 bases and J dropped 6; count of bases not matched to a gene: 12. This CDR3 is 14 amino acids long. This CDR3 is CASNEGGSLFEQYF. CDR3 DNA: TGCGCCAGCAACGAGGGAGGGAGTTTGTTCGAGCAGTACTTC.

This clone was counted a single time. This chain links TRBV4-1 with TRBJ2-7; TRBD1 matches 8 bases. Germline-derived CDR1 and CDR2 are MGHRA and YSYEKL. After removal of 6 bases from V and 0 bases from J, the junction contained 7 bases not matched to a gene. This CDR3 is 15 amino acids long. The CDR3 DNA is TGCGCCAGCAGTCTGGTAGGGACAGGCTCCTACGAGCAGTACTTC. Translation gives CASSLVGTGSYEQYF.

CDR3: CASSPGHRTDTQYF. For the CDR3, the DNA is TGTGCCAGCAGCCCGGGACATCGCACAGATACGCAGTATTTT. The chain links TRBV9 to TRBJ2-3; D is possibly TRBD1 (6 bases). The V end was cut by 4 bases, the J end by 1 base, with 10 bases between. Germline V CDR1 and CDR2: SGDLS, YYNGEE. The CDR3 sequence is 14 residues long.

This clone was recorded once. The chain recombines TRBV7-2 with TRBJ2-1, with D perhaps TRBD2 (5 bases). Trimming left V 1 base short and J 7 bases short, with 14 bases between. The CDR3 has 15 amino acids. CDR1 and CDR2 (germline): SGHTA, FQGNSA. Here the CDR3 DNA reads TGTGCCAGCAGCTTAGGCGGCGGGCGGAGGAATGAGCAGTTCTTC. Its protein product is CASSLGGGRRNEQFF.

The chain links TRBV6-5 to TRBJ1-5; weak D call: TRBD1 (5 bases). CDR1 and CDR2 from the germline V gene are MNHEY and SVGAGI. This CDR3 is 14 amino acids long. Trimming left V 4 bases short and J 4 bases short, with 11 bases between. The CDR3 spells CASSSHRQNQPQHF. The CDR3 nucleotides read TGTGCCAGCAGTTCACACCGACAGAATCAGCCCCAGCATTTT.

This clone was recorded at least ten times. This chain joins TRBV7-9 and TRBJ2-1, with 10 nucleotides matching TRBD1. CDR1 SEHNR and CDR2 FQNEAQ come from the germline V gene (reference sequence). The length of the CDR3 is 15 residues. V gave up 5 bases and J gave up 7 bases; unmatched junction bases: 8. CDR3 DNA sequence: TGTGCCAGCAGCCCGGACAGGGGGGGATTTAATGAGCAGTTCTTC. Translation gives CASSPDRGGFNEQFF.